Detailed here is one T cell receptor beta chain. Its antigen is as yet unknown. The sample comes from a study of cytomegalovirus exposure and HLA in healthy donors. Study conclusions and caveats: While the bulk of TCR sequences proved rare, some public TCRs turned up in many donors. A later analysis reportedly found fewer N-insertions in an Asian-associated ancestry cluster than the approximately 670-donor mean. Earlier findings revealed that most TCR beta V segments proved productive either about 87% or about 30% of the time.

PCR used 60 Vbeta primers and 13 Jbeta primers. Measured with immunoSEQ multiplex PCR; TCRdb has only the in-frame clones, and not every one. The repertoire includes 150,000 to 200,000 clones, 78% of them detected once, and 2.5% to 3% sits in the top ten. The clonotype was recovered from a female donor in good health and CMV-seronegative. The sequencing input was PBMCs.

CDR3: CASSQVGMTRTYEQYF. The DNA of the CDR3 is TGTGCCAGCAGCCAAGTCGGTATGACTAGAACCTACGAGCAGTACTTC. The gene calls are TRBV14 and TRBJ2-7; tentatively, D is TRBD2 (6 bases). Germline V gene lookup returns CDR1 SGHDN and CDR2 FVKESK. The germline V and J ends were trimmed by 1 base and 2 bases, with 15 bases remaining between them. The CDR3 has 16 amino acids.